This T cell receptor beta chain was sequenced during a study of blood T cell repertoires in COVID-19 (TCRdb year 2020). In terms of the full investigation: Collaborator samples came from the United States, Italy and Spain and covered acute and convalescent phases of COVID-19. The prospective study material was composed of cDNA or gDNA derived from T cells, B-cell-depleted T cells, or PBMCs. The repertoires were made available in a free public database intended to serve as a resource for research on the immune response to SARS-CoV-2. HLA class I and class II types, where available, came from metadata supplied by the sample provider rather than from assay-based typing. Sample metadata almost always included a de-identified subject ID, COVID-19 status, age in years and sex. Subjects who had been exposed to COVID-19, were actively infected with it, or had recovered from it provided the deeply sampled blood TCRbeta repertoires that made up the dataset. The samples were drawn from the first 160 participants of the ongoing ImmuneRACE study and from 1,254 subjects provided by 6 global collaborators.

The trim is 8 bases for V and 1 base for J, with a gap of 9 bases between the germline ends. Reading from cysteine to phenylalanine, the CDR3 counts 13 amino acids. The entry retains the CDR3 DNA only, 39 bases that are in frame from base 1. According to the germline V gene, CDR1 reads MNHEY and CDR2 reads SVGAGI. The immunoSEQ Assay, a bias-controlled multiplex PCR, was used to amplify TCRbeta CDR3 regions from genomic DNA. Per the original workflow: The number of nucleated cells in each sample was estimated by amplification of reference gene primers within the assay. To quantify the absolute abundance of each unique TCRbeta CDR3 rearrangement, sequence reads were collapsed and filtered. For each sample, productive Simpson clonality was calculated as the square root of Simpson's diversity index across productive rearrangements. TCRdb obtained this table from immuneACCESS and retained in-frame rearrangements with V and J assigned. These tables miss some clones; where compared with another copy, unresolved V genes account for less than half of the shortfall, and the remainder is unexplained. V, J and clone size are those of that table, while D and trimming were read from the DNA. This sample has about 110,000 clones in its table, and roughly 84% of those were observed once. The top ten constitute 1.4% to 1.5% of the sample.

Study-wide findings and limitations: Clinical and demographic metadata were provided uncurated, with the amount varying by source and participant.

Concerning this clone: Its recognized antigen is unknown. No much larger clone is present one base from it, and per-base qualities are unavailable.

Collaborating institutions collected whole blood in K2EDTA tubes following their own protocols. Collaborator samples were shipped for TCRbeta analysis as frozen whole blood, isolated PBMCs, or DNA extracted from either sample type. The chain joins TRBV6-5 to TRBJ1-5; the D gene identity is not certain. This TCR was recovered from a man aged 35-49 years with acute or convalescent COVID-19. Material for sequencing was peripheral blood. The CDR3 corresponds to CASEEVSNQPQHF. The base sequence is TGTGCCAGCGAGGAGGTAAGCAATCAGCCCCAGCATTTT.